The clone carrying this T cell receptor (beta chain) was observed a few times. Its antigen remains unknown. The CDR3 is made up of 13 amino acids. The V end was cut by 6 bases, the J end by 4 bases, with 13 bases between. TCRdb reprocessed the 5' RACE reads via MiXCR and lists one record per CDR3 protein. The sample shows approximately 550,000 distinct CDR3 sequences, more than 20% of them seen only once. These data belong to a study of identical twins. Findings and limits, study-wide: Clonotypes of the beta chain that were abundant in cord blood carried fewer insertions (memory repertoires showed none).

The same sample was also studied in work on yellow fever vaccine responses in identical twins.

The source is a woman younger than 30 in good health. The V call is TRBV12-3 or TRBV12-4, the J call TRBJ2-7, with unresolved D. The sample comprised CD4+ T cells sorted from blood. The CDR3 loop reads CASRPFFSYEQYF. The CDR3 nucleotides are TGTGCCAGCAGACCCTTTTTCAGTTACGAGCAGTACTTC.